The source of this TCR beta chain is a study of cytomegalovirus exposure and HLA in healthy donors. Whole-study findings and limits: In a later analysis, several top co-occurrence clusters appeared linked to parvovirus B19, influenza, CMV and Epstein-Barr virus. Reportedly, fewer N-insertions than the 666-donor mean appeared in an Asian-associated ancestry cluster in a later analysis. Apart from CMV serostatus, no immune exposure information was available. It was in a later analysis that TCR association rates were seen to vary by HLA locus, highest for DRB1 and lowest for HLA-C.

The PCR employed 60 Vbeta primers together with 13 Jbeta primers. Profiling relied on immunoSEQ multiplex PCR, and the TCRdb table lists in-frame clones only, not all of them. The sample comprises some 90,000 clones, approximately 79% of which are singletons, and approximately 2.6% rests with the top ten. Note on this clone: Its antigen is not identified.

The germline V gene encodes CDR1 SGHRS and CDR2 YFSETQ. There are 14 residues in the CDR3. Trimming took off 4 bases at V and 5 bases at J, with 15 bases between the two ends. Input material: PBMCs. This chain joins TRBV5-1 and TRBJ2-5, with a weak D call TRBD1 (6 bases). This sequence originates from a man aged 25-40 years in good health and CMV-seronegative. The CDR3 DNA reads TGCGCCAGCAGCCCCGGGACCCAGGGGGAGACCCAGTACTTC. This translates into CASSPGTQGETQYF.